The rows below give T cell receptor beta chains drawn from one sample of a study of T cells after yellow fever vaccination. TCRdb processed the 5' RACE reads anew with MiXCR; each CDR3 protein has one entry. The sample shows approximately 510,000 distinct CDR3 sequences, 21% of them seen only once. Here the sequenced sample was PBMCs, taken approximately 20 days after the first yellow fever vaccination. The receptors shown here come from a man younger than 35 who received the YFV17D yellow fever vaccine. The CDR3 runs from the conserved cysteine through the conserved F or W. Each record gives: V gene, clone size, J gene, D gene, CDR3 protein, CDR3 DNA. The D gene is left open where the match is weak. Not all rows give a size; the values are once, few, many and, for expanded clones, a class.

TRBV6-2/TRBV6-3,few,TRBJ1-3,NA,CASGGNTIYF,TGTGCCAGTGGAGGAAACACCATATATTTT
TRBV12-3/TRBV12-4,many,TRBJ1-3,NA,CASSAWGGSHIYF,TGTGCCAGCAGTGCATGGGGGGGGTCCCACATATATTTT
TRBV20-1,NA,TRBJ2-2,NA,CSASSSVWGAGTGELFF,TGCAGTGCTAGTTCCTCTGTTTGGGGGGCCGGTACCGGGGAGCTGTTTTTT
TRBV5-1,NA,TRBJ1-6,NA,CASSLGVFDNSPLHF,TGCGCCAGCAGCTTGGGGGTCTTCGATAATTCACCCCTCCACTTT
TRBV20-1,NA,TRBJ1-5,NA,CSARTLSGSSQPQHF,TGCAGTGCTAGAACCCTATCGGGCTCCAGTCAGCCCCAGCATTTT
TRBV12-3/TRBV12-4,NA,TRBJ1-5,TRBD1,CASSNSPPNRGNQPQHF,TGTGCCAGCAGTAACTCTCCACCAAACAGGGGGAATCAGCCCCAGCATTTT
TRBV6-5,few,TRBJ1-6,NA,CASSYNFAQGNSPLHF,TGTGCCAGCAGTTATAACTTCGCCCAGGGAAATTCACCCCTCCACTTT
TRBV4-3,many,TRBJ1-4,NA,CASSQQGLNEKLFF,TGTGCCAGCAGCCAACAGGGACTTAATGAAAAACTGTTTTTT
TRBV7-3,NA,TRBJ1-6,NA,CASSLSSGLNSPLHF,TGTGCCAGCAGCTTAAGCTCAGGGCTCAATTCACCCCTCCACTTT
TRBV5-1,few,TRBJ2-7,NA,CASSLGRNVLSYEQYF,TGCGCCAGCAGCTTGGGGCGGAACGTTCTCTCCTACGAGCAGTACTTC
TRBV25-1,NA,TRBJ1-6,NA,CASSESGAGNSPLHF,TGTGCCAGCAGTGAATCCGGGGCGGGGAATTCACCCCTCCACTTT
TRBV29-1,few,TRBJ2-5,TRBD2,CSVPPRLAGVETQYF,TGCAGCGTCCCCCCTAGACTAGCGGGGGTGGAGACCCAGTACTTC
TRBV4-1,few,TRBJ1-3,NA,CASSQGGTSGNTIYF,TGCGCCAGCAGCCAAGGGGGCACCTCTGGAAACACCATATATTTT
TRBV4-1,NA,TRBJ2-2,NA,CASSQEVSGSYHTGELFF,TGCGCCAGCAGCCAAGAAGTTTCAGGGAGCTACCACACCGGGGAGCTGTTTTTT
TRBV19,many,TRBJ2-4,NA,CASSAPRDTQRNIQYF,TGTGCCAGTAGTGCTCCCCGGGACACCCAGAGGAACATTCAGTACTTC
TRBV28,NA,TRBJ2-3,TRBD1,CASSLRDRGWDTQYF,TGTGCCAGCAGCCTCCGGGACAGGGGTTGGGATACGCAGTATTTT
TRBV5-1,few,TRBJ1-4,TRBD1,CASSLAGGTNEKLFF,TGCGCCAGCAGTTTAGCAGGGGGAACTAATGAAAAACTGTTTTTT
TRBV4-3,few,TRBJ2-3,TRBD2,CASSQATSGGDTDTQYF,TGCGCCAGCAGCCAGGCGACTAGCGGGGGGGACACAGATACGCAGTATTTT
TRBV7-2,NA,TRBJ1-2,NA,CASSPRGGYTF,TGTGCCAGCAGCCCGAGGGGTGGCTACACCTTC
TRBV4-2,once,TRBJ2-4,TRBD1,CASSLRPGQEFGNIQYF,TGTGCCAGCAGCCTTAGACCGGGACAGGAGTTCGGAAACATTCAGTACTTC
TRBV5-1,NA,TRBJ2-3,TRBD1,CASSLLNTGGSADTQYF,TGCGCCAGCAGCTTGCTAAACACAGGGGGATCGGCAGATACGCAGTATTTT
TRBV12-3/TRBV12-4,few,TRBJ2-7,TRBD2,CASSLAGGVLYEQYF,TGTGCCAGCAGTTTAGCGGGAGGGGTTCTCTACGAGCAGTACTTC
TRBV6-2/TRBV6-3,few,TRBJ1-1,NA,CASSKNTEAFF,TGTGCCAGCAGTAAGAACACTGAAGCTTTCTTT
TRBV11-2,few,TRBJ1-2,NA,CASSPTSTNYGYTF,TGTGCCAGCAGCCCTACTTCCACTAACTATGGCTACACCTTC
TRBV7-9,NA,TRBJ2-4,NA,CASSPPTAKNIQYF,TGTGCCAGCAGCCCACCAACGGCCAAAAACATTCAGTACTTC
TRBV4-3,few,TRBJ1-2,NA,CASSQGGGGAYGYTF,TGCGCCAGCAGCCAAGGAGGAGGGGGGGCCTATGGCTACACCTTC
TRBV12-3/TRBV12-4,NA,TRBJ2-5,NA,CASSRTDSPEETQYF,TGTGCCAGCAGCCGGACGGACAGCCCCGAAGAGACCCAGTACTTC
TRBV11-2,few,TRBJ1-1,NA,CASSFSGADTEAFF,TGTGCCAGCAGCTTTTCAGGGGCGGACACTGAAGCTTTCTTT
TRBV4-3,NA,TRBJ2-5,NA,CASSPGVAGRRTQYF,TGCGCCAGCAGCCCGGGGGTAGCTGGACGGCGGACCCAGTACTTC
TRBV20-1,NA,TRBJ1-6,NA,CSAAPGSYNSPLHF,TGCAGTGCTGCCCCCGGCTCCTATAATTCACCCCTCCACTTT
TRBV5-1,NA,TRBJ1-6,NA,CASSPWGLDSPLHF,TGCGCCAGCAGCCCCTGGGGTTTGGATTCACCCCTCCACTTT
TRBV4-1,NA,TRBJ1-6,NA,CASSQVSQRPGALHF,TGCGCCAGCAGCCAAGTGAGTCAGCGCCCGGGGGCCCTCCACTTT
TRBV7-9,few,TRBJ2-1,NA,CASSFVRVLINEQFF,TGTGCCAGCAGCTTTGTCAGGGTCCTCATCAATGAGCAGTTCTTC
TRBV12-3/TRBV12-4,many,TRBJ2-3,TRBD1,CASSRTGTYTDTQYF,TGTGCCAGCAGCAGGACAGGGACCTACACAGATACGCAGTATTTT
TRBV11-2,few,TRBJ1-6,NA,CASSHLRGRQSPLHF,TGTGCCAGCAGCCATTTACGCGGACGCCAATCACCCCTCCACTTT
TRBV19,NA,TRBJ1-5,NA,CASSIQQYSNQPQHF,TGTGCCAGTAGTATACAGCAATATAGCAATCAGCCCCAGCATTTT